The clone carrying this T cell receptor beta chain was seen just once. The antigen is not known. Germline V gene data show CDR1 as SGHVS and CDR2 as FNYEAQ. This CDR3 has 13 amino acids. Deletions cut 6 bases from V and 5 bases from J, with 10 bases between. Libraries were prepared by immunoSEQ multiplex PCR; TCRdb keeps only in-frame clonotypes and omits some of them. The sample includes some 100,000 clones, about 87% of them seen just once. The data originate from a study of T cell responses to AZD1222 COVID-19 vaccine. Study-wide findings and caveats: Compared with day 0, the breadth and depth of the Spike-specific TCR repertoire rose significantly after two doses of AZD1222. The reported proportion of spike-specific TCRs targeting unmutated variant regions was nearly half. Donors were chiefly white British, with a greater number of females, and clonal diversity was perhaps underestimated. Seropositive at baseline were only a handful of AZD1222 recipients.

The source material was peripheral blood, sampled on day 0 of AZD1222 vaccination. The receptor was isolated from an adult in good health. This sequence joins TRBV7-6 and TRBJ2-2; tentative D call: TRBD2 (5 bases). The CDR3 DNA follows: TGTGCCAGCAGTAGGACTCCGACCGGGGAGCTGTTTTTT. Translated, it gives CASSRTPTGELFF.